This entry describes one TCR beta chain. Some clones are missing from TCRdb's copy, which holds only in-frame ones; the method was immunoSEQ multiplex PCR. The sample yields hundreds of thousands of clones, around two thirds seen once. CDR3 size: 14 residues. Germline V gene sequence: CDR1 MDHEN, CDR2 SYDVKM. V shed 6 bases, J shed 6 bases, and the junction held 5 bases outside the gene matches. This sample stems from a study of shared clonotypes between healthy human individuals. Adult Caucasians living in Nashville, Tennessee made up all of the donors. This chain links TRBV28 with TRBJ1-4; 9 bases fit TRBD1. The sequence derives from a woman in her thirties in good health. Input material: memory CD4+ T cells sorted from blood. The subset: CD45RA-negative fraction. CDR3 sequence: CASSPGQGYEKLFF. The CDR3 region has the DNA TGTGCCAGCAGCCCGGGACAGGGATATGAAAAACTGTTTTTT.